This TCR beta chain emerged from a study of T cell repertoires in cytomegalovirus infection. About the study: HLA-C-restricted CMV epitopes, recently identified, and well-studied HLA-B-restricted ones were used by the study. In public TCR beta signatures, there were indications of both CMV infection and matching HLA type.

TCRdb called the reads again in MiXCR, with one record for every CDR3 protein. The sample records about a million distinct CDR3 sequences, under 40% being singletons. The CDR3 has 14 residues. Trimming pared 6 bases from V and 0 bases from J, leaving 11 bases between. CDR1 and CDR2 from the germline V gene are SEHNR and FQNEAQ (reference sequence). This clonotype was detected ten times or more. Its antigen is not known. General study points: Within the response measured ex vivo, HLA-C-restricted CMV-specific TCR beta clonotypes were dominant. Identification of carriers of CMV plus the relevant HLA was achieved through cumulative public TCR beta family frequency.

The specimen was cultured CD8+ T cells from PBMCs, collected from culture after CMV antigen stimulation. The V and J genes are TRBV7-9 and TRBJ1-1; D is unclear. This sequence originates from a human donor in good health (CMV status not recorded). Some clones in this sample may be carry-over from other donors' samples. CDR3 sequence: CASSKAGLNTEAFF. CDR3 DNA sequence: TGTGCCAGCAGTAAAGCCGGACTGAACACTGAAGCTTTCTTT. Drawing the rest from reference TRBV7-9 and TRBJ1-1, the complete variable domain is DTGVSQNPRHKITKRGQNVTFRCDPISEHNRLYWYRQTLGQGPEFLTYFQNEAQLEKSRLLSDRFSAERPKGSFSTLEIQRTEQGDSAMYLCASSKAGLNTEAFFGQGTRLTVV.